Listed below are T cell receptor beta chains from one sample, sequenced in a study of beta chain features in type 1 diabetes. Produced via immunoSEQ multiplex PCR; TCRdb's table is partial and in-frame only. Of around 170,000 clones listed, approximately 9.9% are singletons. The source material was central memory CD4+ T cells from blood. Receptors originate from a woman aged 18-35 years in good health. Both conserved end residues are part of each CDR3. Each record gives: J gene, clone size, V gene, D gene, CDR3 DNA, CDR3 protein. A D gene is named only where the DNA matches it firmly. The size entry is marked missing in some rows and otherwise reads once, few, many or a size class.

TRBJ2-7 few TRBV25-1 TRBD2 TGTGCCAGCAGGTTAGCGGGAGGGTACGAGCAGTACTTC CASRLAGGYEQYF
TRBJ2-2 - TRBV2 TRBD2 TGTGCCAGCAGTGAAGGGGGAGCGGGACGAAGGGAGCTGTTTTTT CASSEGGAGRRELFF
TRBJ2-5 - TRBV7-9 TRBD2 TGTGCCAGCAGCTTCGCCCGGGAGGCCCAGTACTTC CASSFAREAQYF
TRBJ2-5 - TRBV18 - TGTGCCAGCTCACCAGCAGGTTCGGAGACCCAGTACTTC CASSPAGSETQYF
TRBJ2-5 - TRBV6-6 TRBD1 TGTGCCAGCAGGAGTGGACAGGGGTCGGTGGAGACCCAGTACTTC CASRSGQGSVETQYF
TRBJ1-1 - TRBV2 - TGTGCCAGCAAACGAGAGGGTAGCACTGAAGCTTTCTTT CASKREGSTEAFF
TRBJ1-1 - TRBV5-1 - TGCGCCAGCAGGCCCGGGGGGCTGAGCACTGAAGCTTTCTTT CASRPGGLSTEAFF
TRBJ1-5 - TRBV6-5 TRBD1 TGTGCCAGCAGACCCGGGACAGGGAAGCAGCCCCAGCATTTT CASRPGTGKQPQHF
TRBJ1-1 - TRBV14 - TGTGCCAGCAGTCCCCAAGGGAGGAAAGCTTTCTTT CASSPQGRKAFF
TRBJ2-1 few TRBV6-6 - TGTGCCAGCAGGCCCCCTAGCAATGAGCAGTTCTTC CASRPPSNEQFF
TRBJ2-1 many TRBV6-6 - TGTGCCAGCAGCTGGGCCGGTGAGCAGTTCTTC CASSWAGEQFF
TRBJ1-2 few TRBV30 - TGTGCCTGGAGTGTACTCGGACAGCTTAACTATGGCTACACCTTC CAWSVLGQLNYGYTF
TRBJ1-6 - TRBV30 TRBD1 TGTGCCTGGAGTAAGACAGGGTTGAACTCACCCCTCCACTTT CAWSKTGLNSPLHF
TRBJ2-2 - TRBV5-1 TRBD1 TGCGCCAGCAGCTTCGACAGGGAAGACACCGGGGAGCTGTTTTTT CASSFDREDTGELFF
TRBJ2-7 few TRBV5-1 - TGCGCCAGCGGCAGGGGTTCCTACGAGCAGTACTTC CASGRGSYEQYF
TRBJ2-7 - TRBV5-1 - TGCGCCAGCAGCTTGGCCTCGGCAGGGGACGAGCAGTACTTC CASSLASAGDEQYF
TRBJ1-5 - TRBV7-2 - TGTGCCAGCAGCTTAGGAAAAGGGCGGGCCCAGCATTTT CASSLGKGRAQHF
TRBJ1-5 - TRBV30 - TGTGCCTGGAGTGAGACAGTCGCACGGCCCCAGCATTTT CAWSETVARPQHF
TRBJ1-1 few TRBV6-1 - TGTGCCAGCAGCCCCGATCCAGGGTTGGGCACTGAAGCTTTCTTT CASSPDPGLGTEAFF
TRBJ1-2 few TRBV5-6 TRBD1 TGTGCCAGCAGCTTGAATGCAGGGGGCACTAACTATGGCTACACCTTC CASSLNAGGTNYGYTF
TRBJ1-6 - TRBV27 - TGTGCCAGCAGTTTAGTTCAGGGCGGCTCACCCCTCCACTTT CASSLVQGGSPLHF
TRBJ1-5 - TRBV30 - TGTGCCTGGAGTGGTTCGGGGTTAGGCAATCAGCCCCAGCATTTT CAWSGSGLGNQPQHF
TRBJ1-1 - TRBV29-1 - TGCAGTTGGCAGGGGATGAGGAACACTGAAGCTTTCTTT CSWQGMRNTEAFF
TRBJ1-6 many TRBV4-2 - TGTGCCAGCAGCCAAGATCGGGTTTCACCCCTCCACTTT CASSQDRVSPLHF
TRBJ2-5 - TRBV5-1 TRBD2 TGCGCCAGCAGCCGCGGGACTAGCGGAACAGAGACCCAGTACTTC CASSRGTSGTETQYF
TRBJ1-1 - TRBV29-1 - TGCAGCGCCGAGGTCGGTACGAATACTGAAGCTTTCTTT CSAEVGTNTEAFF
TRBJ2-3 few TRBV7-3 TRBD2 TGTGCCAGCAGCTTAATAGCGGGGGGTGCCCGGGATACGCAGTATTTT CASSLIAGGARDTQYF
TRBJ2-3 - TRBV10-3 - TGTGCCATCATGCGTGGGGGGGCCGCAGATACGCAGTATTTT CAIMRGGAADTQYF
TRBJ1-1 few TRBV7-3 - TGTGCCAGCAGCCGCGGGGGAGACGAAAACTCTGAAGCTTTCTTT CASSRGGDENSEAFF
TRBJ1-1 - TRBV30 TRBD1 TGTGCCTGGAGGAAGGTAGACAGGGCTAGCACTGAAGCTTTCTTT CAWRKVDRASTEAFF
TRBJ1-2 few TRBV6-1 - TGTGCCAGCAGATTAGACAGTGATGGCTACACCTTC CASRLDSDGYTF
TRBJ2-2 - TRBV5-5 TRBD1 TGTGCCAGCACCTCTCGGGCCCTACAGGGGGCAGAGACCGGGGAGCTGTTTTTT CASTSRALQGAETGELFF
TRBJ1-1 few TRBV5-4 - TGTGCCAGCAGCTCACAGGGGAACACTGAAGCTTTCTTT CASSSQGNTEAFF
TRBJ1-2 - TRBV30 TRBD1 TGTGCCTGGAGTACCTGGACAGGGAGATCGTTTGGCTACACCTTC CAWSTWTGRSFGYTF
TRBJ2-3 - TRBV7-9 TRBD2 TGTGCCAGCAGCTTAGCGCGGGGGGGAGATACGCAGTATTTT CASSLARGGDTQYF
TRBJ1-4 few TRBV7-2 TRBD1 TGTGCCAGCAACCTAGAACAGGGGAAACTGTTTTTT CASNLEQGKLFF
TRBJ1-2 few TRBV18 TRBD1 TGTGCCAGCTCACTAGACAGGGAGGCAGATGGCTACACCTTC CASSLDREADGYTF
TRBJ1-1 - TRBV6-5 TRBD1 TGTGCCAGCAGTTACGGACAGGGGGTCTCAGAAGCTTTCTTT CASSYGQGVSEAFF
TRBJ2-2 - TRBV5-1 - TGCGCCAGCAGCCAAGGACAAAACACCGGGGAGCTGTTTTTT CASSQGQNTGELFF
TRBJ1-4 - TRBV9 - TGTGCCAGCAGCGAGGGGGATGGAAGGGGGACAACTAATGAAAAACTGTTTTTT CASSEGDGRGTTNEKLFF
TRBJ2-2 - TRBV7-3 TRBD2 TGTGCCAGCAGCTCCGAAAGCGGGGGGGCTCACACCGGGGAGCTGTTTTTT CASSSESGGAHTGELFF
TRBJ1-3 few TRBV5-8 - TGTGCCAGCAGCTTTCTAGGAAACACCATATATTTT CASSFLGNTIYF
TRBJ2-3 few TRBV5-5 TRBD2 TGTGCCAGCAGCCCTGGGAGTGGACTAGCGGGGGTCAACACAAATACGCAGTATTTT CASSPGSGLAGVNTNTQYF
TRBJ1-2 - TRBV6-6 TRBD1 TGTGCCAGCTCCGGGACAGCTTCTAACTATGGCTACACCTTC CASSGTASNYGYTF
TRBJ2-1 few TRBV9 TRBD2 TGTGCCAGCAGCTTCGCCGGGACTAGCTCCGGTGAGCAGTTCTTC CASSFAGTSSGEQFF
TRBJ1-2 - TRBV5-1 - TGCGCCAGCAGCAACAGCCCGAACTATGGCTACACCTTC CASSNSPNYGYTF
TRBJ2-5 few TRBV7-7 TRBD2 TGTGCTAGCAGCTTAGGGACTAGCGGGCTTGAGACCCAGTACTTC CASSLGTSGLETQYF
TRBJ2-3 - TRBV5-1 TRBD2 TGCGCCAGCAGCTTGGGAGCGGGGGGCGGCACAGATACGCAGTATTTT CASSLGAGGGTDTQYF
TRBJ2-7 few TRBV13 - TGTGCCAGCAGCTACAATAGGGGGTATACAGGGAGCTTC CASSYNRGYTGSF
TRBJ2-7 - TRBV7-2 TRBD2 TGTGCCAGCATTCCGGCGAGCGGGAGGTTCGACGAGCAGTACTTC CASIPASGRFDEQYF
TRBJ2-5 - TRBV5-4 TRBD1 TGTGCCAGCAGCTCGGGTGGGACAGACCAAGAGACCCAGTACTTC CASSSGGTDQETQYF
TRBJ2-1 - TRBV5-8 - TGTGCCAGCAGCACCGGCCAGGGTAGGGTACTGATCTTC CASSTGQGRVLIF
TRBJ1-1 few TRBV7-8 TRBD1 TGTGCCAGCAGCTCGACAGGGGGCAAAACTGAAGCTTTCTTT CASSSTGGKTEAFF
TRBJ1-1 many TRBV14 - TGTGCCAGCACGGAGCTGGAGAACACTGAAGCTTTCTTT CASTELENTEAFF
TRBJ1-1 - TRBV30 - TGTGCCTGGAGTGTACAGGAGAACACTGAAGCTTTCTTT CAWSVQENTEAFF
TRBJ2-3 few TRBV18 TRBD1 TGTGCCAGCTCACGCCTACCGCCGGGACAGGTCACAGATACGCAGTATTTT CASSRLPPGQVTDTQYF
TRBJ1-2 - TRBV10-3 TRBD1 TGTGCCAGCGGACAGGGGGTGAAAAACTATGGCTACACCTTC CASGQGVKNYGYTF